The T cell receptor beta chain described here comes from a study of blood T cell repertoires in COVID-19. Study information: Samples taken during acute and convalescent COVID-19 were collected in the United States, Italy and Spain. T cells, B-cell-depleted T cells, or PBMCs supplied cDNA or gDNA.

Trimming cost V 4 bases and J 5 bases, with 13 bases left between them. The CDR3 sequence is 13 residues long. The germline CDR1 and CDR2 sequences are SQVTM and ANQGSEA. Under the authors' procedure: Estimates of nucleated cell counts were drawn from the amplification of reference gene primers. TCRdb keeps only in-frame clones here, not all; method: immunoSEQ multiplex PCR. D and trimming come from the DNA, and the V and J calls and clone size come from that table. The data show roughly 40,000 clones, approximately 85% seen once. Sequenced sample: peripheral blood. This TCR derives from an older man with acute or convalescent COVID-19. V is TRBV29-1 and J is TRBJ2-3; maybe TRBD1 (6 bases). The CDR3 loop reads CSVGQGQRDTQYF. DNA of the CDR3: TGCAGCGTTGGGCAGGGGCAGAGAGATACGCAGTATTTT.